This TCR beta chain is from a study of blood T cell repertoires in COVID-19. Study-level background: Acute and convalescent COVID-19 specimens originated in the United States, Italy and Spain.

The authors' processing: It was from reference gene primer amplification that nucleated cell counts were estimated. Generated by immunoSEQ multiplex PCR, the TCRdb table keeps only in-frame clones and is missing some. V, J and clone size derive from that table, while D and trimming were established from the DNA sequence. Here the sample spans approximately 150,000 clones, roughly three quarters being singletons. The CDR3 spans 13 residues. The germline V and J ends were trimmed by 4 bases and 1 base, with 10 bases remaining between them. Germline CDR1 SQVTM, CDR2 ANQGSEA. V usage is TRBV29-1 and J usage is TRBJ1-1, with D possibly matching TRBD1 (5 bases). This clonotype was obtained from a man in his 60s with acute or convalescent COVID-19. Sequencing was done on a sample of peripheral blood. The CDR3 nucleotides read TGCAGCGTTGCCCGGACACCGAACACTGAAGCTTTCTTT. As protein: CSVARTPNTEAFF.